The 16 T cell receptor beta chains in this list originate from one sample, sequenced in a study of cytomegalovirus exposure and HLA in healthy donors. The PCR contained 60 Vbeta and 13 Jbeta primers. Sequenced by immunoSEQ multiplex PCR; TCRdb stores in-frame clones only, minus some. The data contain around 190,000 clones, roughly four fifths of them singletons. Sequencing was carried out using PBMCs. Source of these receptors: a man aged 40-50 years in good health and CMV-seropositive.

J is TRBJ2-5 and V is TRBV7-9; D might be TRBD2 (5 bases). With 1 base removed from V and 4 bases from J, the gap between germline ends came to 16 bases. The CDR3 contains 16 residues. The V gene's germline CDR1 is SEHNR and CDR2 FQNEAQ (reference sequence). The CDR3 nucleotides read TGTGCCAGCAGCTTAGAGCGTCAGGCTAGCCGAGAGACCCAGTACTTC. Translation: CASSLERQASRETQYF. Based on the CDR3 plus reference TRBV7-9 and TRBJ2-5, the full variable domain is DTGVSQNPRHKITKRGQNVTFRCDPISEHNRLYWYRQTLGQGPEFLTYFQNEAQLEKSRLLSDRFSAERPKGSFSTLEIQRTEQGDSAMYLCASSLERQASRETQYFGPGTRLLVL.

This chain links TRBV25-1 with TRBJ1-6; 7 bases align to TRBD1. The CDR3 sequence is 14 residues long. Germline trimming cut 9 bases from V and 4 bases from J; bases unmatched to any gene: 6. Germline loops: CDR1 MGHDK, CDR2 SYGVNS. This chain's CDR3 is CASAQGQYNSPLHF. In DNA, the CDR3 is TGTGCCAGTGCCCAGGGACAGTATAATTCACCCCTCCACTTT.

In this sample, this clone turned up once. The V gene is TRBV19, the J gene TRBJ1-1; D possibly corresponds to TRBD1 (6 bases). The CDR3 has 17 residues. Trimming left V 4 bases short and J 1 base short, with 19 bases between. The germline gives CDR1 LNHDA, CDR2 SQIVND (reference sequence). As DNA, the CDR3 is TGTGCCAGTAGTACCCCTCGTGGGGGGGCGAGGAACACTGAAGCTTTCTTT. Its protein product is CASSTPRGGARNTEAFF. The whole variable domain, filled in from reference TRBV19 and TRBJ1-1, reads DGGITQSPKYLFRKEGQNVTLSCEQNLNHDAMYWYRQDPGQGLRLIYYSQIVNDFQKGDIAEGYSVSREKKESFPLTVTSAQKNPTAFYLCASSTPRGGARNTEAFFGQGTRLTVV.

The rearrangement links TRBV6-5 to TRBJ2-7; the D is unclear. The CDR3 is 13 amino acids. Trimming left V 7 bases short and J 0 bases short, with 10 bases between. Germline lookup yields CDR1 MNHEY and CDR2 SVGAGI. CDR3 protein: CASISGSSYEQYF. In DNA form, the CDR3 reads TGTGCCAGCATCTCAGGTTCCTCCTACGAGCAGTACTTC.

The CDR3 loop is CASSYSRGPTYEQYF. The CDR3 nucleotides are TGTGCCAGCAGTTACTCTCGCGGGCCCACCTACGAGCAGTACTTC. The rearrangement links TRBV6-5 to TRBJ2-5; D might be TRBD2 (5 bases). The J call may be mistaken, given a closer DNA end match to TRBJ2-7. Germline V gene sequence: CDR1 MNHEY, CDR2 SVGAGI. This CDR3 spans 15 amino acids.

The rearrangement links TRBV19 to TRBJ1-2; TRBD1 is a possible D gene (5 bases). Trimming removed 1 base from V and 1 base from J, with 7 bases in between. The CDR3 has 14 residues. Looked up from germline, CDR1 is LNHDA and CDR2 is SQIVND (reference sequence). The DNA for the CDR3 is TGTGCCAGTAGTATAGTAGACAGTAACTATGGCTACACCTTC. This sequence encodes CASSIVDSNYGYTF. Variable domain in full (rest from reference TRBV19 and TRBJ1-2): DGGITQSPKYLFRKEGQNVTLSCEQNLNHDAMYWYRQDPGQGLRLIYYSQIVNDFQKGDIAEGYSVSREKKESFPLTVTSAQKNPTAFYLCASSIVDSNYGYTFGSGTRLTVV.

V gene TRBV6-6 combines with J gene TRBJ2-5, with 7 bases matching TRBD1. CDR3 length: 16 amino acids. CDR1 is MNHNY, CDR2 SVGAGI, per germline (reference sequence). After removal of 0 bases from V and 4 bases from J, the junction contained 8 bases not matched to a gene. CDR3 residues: CASSYSGRGSSETQYF. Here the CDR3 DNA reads TGTGCCAGCAGTTACTCGGGCAGGGGGTCGTCAGAGACCCAGTACTTC.

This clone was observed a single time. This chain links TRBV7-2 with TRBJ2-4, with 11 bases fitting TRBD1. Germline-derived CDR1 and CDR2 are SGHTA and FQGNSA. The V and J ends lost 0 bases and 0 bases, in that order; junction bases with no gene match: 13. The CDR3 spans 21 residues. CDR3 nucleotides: TGTGCCAGCAGCTTAGCGCGGTGGGGGACAGGGGGATTTGTAGCCAAAAACATTCAGTACTTC. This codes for CASSLARWGTGGFVAKNIQYF. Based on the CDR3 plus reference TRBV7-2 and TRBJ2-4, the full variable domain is GAGVSQSPSNKVTEKGKDVELRCDPISGHTALYWYRQSLGQGLEFLIYFQGNSAPDKSGLPSDRFSAERTGGSVSTLTIQRTQQEDSAVYLCASSLARWGTGGFVAKNIQYFGAGTRLSVL.

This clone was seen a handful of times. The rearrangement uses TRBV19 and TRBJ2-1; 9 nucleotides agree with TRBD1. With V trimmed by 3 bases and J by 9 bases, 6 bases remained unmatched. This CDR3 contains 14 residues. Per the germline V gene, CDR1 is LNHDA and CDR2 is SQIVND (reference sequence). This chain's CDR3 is CASSMDRGKGEQFF. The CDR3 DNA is TGTGCCAGTAGTATGGACAGGGGAAAGGGTGAGCAGTTCTTC.

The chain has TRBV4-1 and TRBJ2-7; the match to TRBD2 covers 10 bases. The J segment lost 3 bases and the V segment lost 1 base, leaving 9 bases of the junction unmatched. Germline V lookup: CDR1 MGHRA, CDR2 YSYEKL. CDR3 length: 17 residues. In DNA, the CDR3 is TGCGCCAGCAGCCAAGGTCTTAGCGGGGGGCCCCTCTACGAGCAGTACTTC. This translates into CASSQGLSGGPLYEQYF.

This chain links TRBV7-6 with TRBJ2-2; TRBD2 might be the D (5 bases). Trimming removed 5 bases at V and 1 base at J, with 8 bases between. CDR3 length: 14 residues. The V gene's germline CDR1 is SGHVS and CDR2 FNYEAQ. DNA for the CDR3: TGTGCCAGCAGCGTCGGGGAGAACACCGGGGAGCTGTTTTTT. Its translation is CASSVGENTGELFF.

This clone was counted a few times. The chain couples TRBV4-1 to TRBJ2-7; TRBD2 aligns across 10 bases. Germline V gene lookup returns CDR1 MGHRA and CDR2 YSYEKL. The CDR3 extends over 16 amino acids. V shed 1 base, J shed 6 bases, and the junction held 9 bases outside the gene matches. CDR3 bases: TGCGCCAGCAGCCAAGGGGCGGTTAGCGGGAGGCGCGAGCAGTACTTC. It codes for CASSQGAVSGRREQYF.

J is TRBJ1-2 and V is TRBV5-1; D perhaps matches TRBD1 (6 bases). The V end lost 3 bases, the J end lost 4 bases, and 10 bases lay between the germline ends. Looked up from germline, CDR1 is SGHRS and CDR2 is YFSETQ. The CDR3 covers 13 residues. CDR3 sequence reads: CASSSRGGYGYTF. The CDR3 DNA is TGCGCCAGCAGCTCCCGAGGGGGCTATGGCTACACCTTC.

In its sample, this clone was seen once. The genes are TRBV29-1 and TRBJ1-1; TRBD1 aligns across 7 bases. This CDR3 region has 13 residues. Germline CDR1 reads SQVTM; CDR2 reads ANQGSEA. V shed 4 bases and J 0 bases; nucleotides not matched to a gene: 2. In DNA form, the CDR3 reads TGCAGCGTTGTGGGACAGATGAACACTGAAGCTTTCTTT. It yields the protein CSVVGQMNTEAFF.

CDR3: CASSYRQSQETQYF. In nucleotides, the CDR3 is TGTGCCAGCAGCTACAGACAGTCCCAAGAGACCCAGTACTTC. V and J are TRBV14 and TRBJ2-5; tentative D call: TRBD1 (5 bases). The germline V gene encodes CDR1 SGHDN and CDR2 FVKESK. The CDR3 consists of 14 residues. The V and J ends lost 5 bases and 1 base respectively, with 11 bases between them.

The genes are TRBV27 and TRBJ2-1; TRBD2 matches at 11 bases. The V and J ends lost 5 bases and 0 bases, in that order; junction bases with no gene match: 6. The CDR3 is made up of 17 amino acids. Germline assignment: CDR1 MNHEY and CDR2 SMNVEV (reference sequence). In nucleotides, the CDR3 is TGTGCCAGCAGTCGACGAGGGACTAGCGGCTCCTACAATGAGCAGTTCTTC. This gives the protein CASSRRGTSGSYNEQFF.